This T cell receptor (beta chain) originates from a study of PD-L1 blockade in urothelial cancer. TCRdb's copy holds only in-frame clones and misses some; the assay was immunoSEQ multiplex PCR. The sample lists around 120,000 clones; about 85% were seen once. Pretreatment sampling and on-treatment sampling together yielded between 1 and 8 samples for each patient. The clonotype comes from a man over 45 with urothelial cancer. Material: PBMCs, obtained around atezolizumab (anti-PD-L1) treatment.

CDR3 sequence (DNA): TGTGCCAGCTCACCCCGGGGAGGGGAAGGCTACACCTTC. This gives the protein CASSPRGGEGYTF. The rearrangement uses TRBV18 and TRBJ1-2; D possibly corresponds to TRBD1 (5 bases). V gave up 3 bases and J gave up 8 bases, with 13 bases separating them. The CDR3 spans 13 residues. Germline CDR1 and CDR2: KGHSH and LQKENI.